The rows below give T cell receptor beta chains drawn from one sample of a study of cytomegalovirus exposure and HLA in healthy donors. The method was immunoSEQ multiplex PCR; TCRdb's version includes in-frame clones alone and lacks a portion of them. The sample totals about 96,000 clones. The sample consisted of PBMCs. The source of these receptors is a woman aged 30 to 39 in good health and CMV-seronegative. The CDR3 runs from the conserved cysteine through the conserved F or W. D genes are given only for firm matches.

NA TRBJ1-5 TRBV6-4 TGTGCCAGCAGTGAACAGGAGAATCAGCCCCAGCATTTT CASSEQENQPQHF
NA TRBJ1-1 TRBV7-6 TGTGCCAGCAGCTTATTGGCCAAGAACACTGAAGCTTTCTTT CASSLLAKNTEAFF
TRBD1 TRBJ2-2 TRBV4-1 TGCGCCAGCAGCCGGGGACAGGGTATAGAGGAGCTGTTTTTT CASSRGQGIEELFF
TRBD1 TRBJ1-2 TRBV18 TGTGCCAGCTCACCACCGGGGACAGGGGGCCATGGCTACACCTTC CASSPPGTGGHGYTF
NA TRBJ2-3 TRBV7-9 TGTGCCAGCGAGGCTACAGATACGCAGTATTTT CASEATDTQYF
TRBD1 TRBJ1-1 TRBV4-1 TGCGCCAGCGGCCAGGCCCTCGGACAGGACACTGAAGCTTTCTTT CASGQALGQDTEAFF
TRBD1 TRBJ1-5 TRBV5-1 TGCGCCAGCAGCTCGGGACAGGGGGATCAGCCCCAGCATTTT CASSSGQGDQPQHF
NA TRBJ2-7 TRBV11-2 TGTGCCAGCAGCTGGCGGACAGTCACCTACGAGCAGTACTTC CASSWRTVTYEQYF
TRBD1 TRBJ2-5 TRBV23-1 TGCGCCAGCAAGTTGGACAGGCCCAACAAAGAGACCCAGTACTTC CASKLDRPNKETQYF
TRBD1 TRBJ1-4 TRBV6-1 TGTGCCAGCAGTAAATCACAGGGGAGTAATGAAAAACTGTTTTTT CASSKSQGSNEKLFF
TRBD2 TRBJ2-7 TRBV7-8 TGTGCCAGCAGCCCCTTATGGGGGAGGGACGAGCAGTACTTC CASSPLWGRDEQYF
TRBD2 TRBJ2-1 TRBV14 TGTGCCAGCAGCCTGTGGGCTAGCGGATACAATGAGCAGTTCTTC CASSLWASGYNEQFF
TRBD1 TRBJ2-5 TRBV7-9 TGTGCCAGCAGCTCACTCTTCAGGGGGCGACTCGAAGAGACCCAGTACTTC CASSSLFRGRLEETQYF
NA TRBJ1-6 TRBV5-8 TGTGCCAGCAGCTTGGGCAGGGAAAATTCACCCCTCCACTTT CASSLGRENSPLHF
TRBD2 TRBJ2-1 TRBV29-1 TGCAGCGCCGGGACTAGCGGGGACCATGAGCAGTTCTTC CSAGTSGDHEQFF
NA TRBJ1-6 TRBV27 TGTGCCAGCGCGGGGGGATTGAGGAATTCACCCCTCCACTTT CASAGGLRNSPLHF
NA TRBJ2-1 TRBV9 TGTGCCAGCAGCGGCTGGGGAGGAGAGCAGTTCTTC CASSGWGGEQFF
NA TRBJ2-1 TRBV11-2 TGTGCCAGCAGCTCCATTCGCAGGGCCGAACATGAGCAGTTCTTC CASSSIRRAEHEQFF
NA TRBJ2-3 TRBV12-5 TGTGCTAGTGGTTTAACGACCGGAGGAGGGATTTTTGTAGATACGCAGTATTTT CASGLTTGGGIFVDTQYF
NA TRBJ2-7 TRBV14 TGTGCCAGCAGCAAGACAGGTCGGGAGCAGTACTTC CASSKTGREQYF
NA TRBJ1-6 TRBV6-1 TGTGCCAGCAGTGGGAGCAGGGGACCCTCACCCCTCCACTTT CASSGSRGPSPLHF
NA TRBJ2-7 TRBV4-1 TGCGCCAGCAGCCAAGGAGGGCATCGAGGGAATCACGAGCAGTACTTC CASSQGGHRGNHEQYF
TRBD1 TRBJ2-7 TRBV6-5 TGTGCCAGCAGCCCAGAGGGTAGGGGGCTCTACGAGCAGTACTTC CASSPEGRGLYEQYF